This is a list of T cell receptor beta chains from one sample in a study of CD8+ T cells in alopecia areata. Sequencing was performed with immunoSEQ multiplex PCR; in TCRdb, only in-frame clones are kept and a portion is missing. The repertoire has tens of thousands of clones, approximately 61% of them found once; the top ten carry 17%. Sequenced here: CD8+ T cells sorted from blood, sampled at week 0. These receptors came from a human donor with alopecia areata. Each CDR3 is given with its conserved first and last residue. The D gene is left open where the match is weak. Part of the rows lack a size; the others show once, few, many or a class for expanded clones.

j_gene,abundance,d_gene,v_gene,CDR3nt,CDR3aa
TRBJ2-7,NA,NA,TRBV4-1,TGCGCCAGCAGCCAACCGGGGAGCGAGCAGTACTTC,CASSQPGSEQYF
TRBJ2-7,NA,TRBD2,TRBV30,TGTGCCTGGACTGGGACTAGCGGGAGCTTAAATTACGAGCAGTACTTC,CAWTGTSGSLNYEQYF
TRBJ2-5,few,NA,TRBV6-5,TGTGCCAGCAGTTACTCACAGTCTTACCAAGAGACCCAGTACTTC,CASSYSQSYQETQYF
TRBJ1-1,NA,NA,TRBV5-1,TGCGCCAGCAGAGGAGGGTTGGGCACTGAAGCTTTCTTT,CASRGGLGTEAFF
TRBJ1-4,NA,NA,TRBV9,TGTGCCAGCAGCGAAGATGCAACTAATGAAAAACTGTTTTTT,CASSEDATNEKLFF
TRBJ2-7,NA,TRBD1,TRBV7-9,TGTGCCAGCAGCTCAGGGGGCACTCTACGGGAGCAGTACTTC,CASSSGGTLREQYF
TRBJ2-1,once,TRBD1,TRBV27,TGTGCCAGCAGTCCGGGTGGGGACAGTGGGAATGAGCAGTTCTTC,CASSPGGDSGNEQFF
TRBJ2-3,few,NA,TRBV19,TGTGCCAGTAGTATTTTGGGGACGGAGTCCCCAGATACGCAGTATTTT,CASSILGTESPDTQYF
TRBJ1-2,many,NA,TRBV29-1,TGCAGCGTTGAAGATGGACAGACTAACTATGGCTACACCTTC,CSVEDGQTNYGYTF
TRBJ1-1,NA,NA,TRBV30,TGTGCCTGGAGTGCAATCCCGTGGGAGACTGAAGCTTTCTTT,CAWSAIPWETEAFF
TRBJ2-7,NA,TRBD1,TRBV29-1,TGCAGCGTGACAGACAGGGGGCGCACGGACGAGCAGTACTTC,CSVTDRGRTDEQYF
TRBJ2-5,NA,NA,TRBV7-2,TGTGCCAGCAGCTTTCTGGAGACCCAGTACTTC,CASSFLETQYF
TRBJ2-5,NA,NA,TRBV7-9,TGTGCCAGCAGCTCATGGGAGAAGGAGACCCAGTACTTC,CASSSWEKETQYF
TRBJ2-7,NA,TRBD1,TRBV7-6,TGTGCCAGCAGCCTAGAGGGCCCAATACAGGGGTCCCACGAGCAGTACTTC,CASSLEGPIQGSHEQYF
TRBJ1-5,few,NA,TRBV23-1,TGCGCCAGCATCCTTTCCGAGGGGCTTATCAGGAAGTATCAGCCCCAGCATTTT,CASILSEGLIRKYQPQHF
TRBJ1-2,many,NA,TRBV7-9,TGTGCCAGCAGCCACCCACAGAGCTATGGCTACACCTTC,CASSHPQSYGYTF
TRBJ2-5,NA,NA,TRBV27,TGTGCCAGCGGTTGGATAGGTGGCGGAGAAGAGACCCAGTACTTC,CASGWIGGGEETQYF
TRBJ2-6,NA,TRBD1,TRBV4-1,TGCGCCAGCAGCCCGTCGGGACAGGGGGTTCTGGTTGGGGCCAACGTCCTGACTTTC,CASSPSGQGVLVGANVLTF
TRBJ2-7,NA,NA,TRBV5-1,TGCGCCAGCAGGGGCGTCGGGAGCTCCTACGAGCAGTACTTC,CASRGVGSSYEQYF
TRBJ2-3,NA,TRBD1,TRBV5-1,TGCGCCAGCAGCACCGGCGGGGACAGGTGGCCAGATACGCAGTATTTT,CASSTGGDRWPDTQYF